This T cell receptor (beta chain) is from a study of Tregs in tolerant kidney transplant recipients. Only in-frame clones appear in the TCRdb table, and some are missing; sequencing was by immunoSEQ multiplex PCR. The sample yields 55,000 to 75,000 clones, more than 75% seen once. Recipients received nonmyeloablative bone marrow transplants from related graft donors, with transient mixed chimerism. Thawed PBMCs were FACS-sorted into unstimulated CD4+CD25+CD127- regulatory T cells, CD4+CD25- non-regulatory cells, CD4 and CD8 cells. The sequence was obtained from a human patient who received a combined kidney and bone marrow transplant. These T cells may partly come from the graft donor. The sample was CD4+ T cells from blood (PBMCs), taken 6 months after the transplant.

CDR3 protein: CASSVTSGSYEQYF. CDR3 DNA sequence: TGTGCCAGCAGCGTGACTAGCGGGAGCTACGAGCAGTACTTC. The chain combines TRBV6-5 with TRBJ2-7; 12 nucleotides line up with TRBD2. The CDR3 consists of 14 residues. Germline trimming cut 6 bases from V and 3 bases from J; bases unmatched to any gene: 3. Germline V CDR1 and CDR2: MNHEY, SVGAGI.